Listed below are T cell receptor beta chains from one sample, sequenced in a study of T cells in Graves' hyperthyroidism and ophthalmopathy. Each CDR3 protein is one row after TCRdb ran MiXCR on the multiplex PCR reads. The table shows hundreds of thousands of distinct CDR3 sequences, with 14% occurring only once. The material sequenced was blood. These receptors all stem from a woman aged 45 to 65 with Graves' ophthalmopathy. The CDR3 runs from the conserved cysteine through the conserved F or W. Fields, in order: V gene, D gene, CDR3 protein. The D gene is left open where the match is weak.

v_gene: TRBV24-1
d_gene: TRBD2
CDR3aa: CATSDPRPGLQETQYF

v_gene: TRBV7-9
d_gene: NA
CDR3aa: CASSLAEPGREQYF

v_gene: TRBV12-3/TRBV12-4
d_gene: NA
CDR3aa: CASSPLRGTYNEQFF

v_gene: TRBV10-2
d_gene: TRBD1
CDR3aa: CASRKAQGARSTDTQYF

v_gene: TRBV7-9
d_gene: NA
CDR3aa: CASSLGAASGTDTQYF

v_gene: TRBV5-1
d_gene: NA
CDR3aa: CASSLVRENNEQFF

v_gene: TRBV7-2
d_gene: TRBD1
CDR3aa: CASGTGENYGYTF

v_gene: TRBV29-1
d_gene: NA
CDR3aa: CSVVYRQMNTEAFF

v_gene: TRBV10-3
d_gene: NA
CDR3aa: CAISPTERKETQYF

v_gene: TRBV7-9
d_gene: NA
CDR3aa: CASGQEAIETQYF

v_gene: TRBV2
d_gene: TRBD1
CDR3aa: CASKAGGPDTQYF

v_gene: TRBV3-1
d_gene: TRBD1
CDR3aa: CASSHWGQGGNEKLFF

v_gene: TRBV10-3
d_gene: NA
CDR3aa: CAISPDPRMNSPLHF

v_gene: TRBV6-2/TRBV6-3
d_gene: NA
CDR3aa: CASSYSMTANTEAFF

v_gene: TRBV19
d_gene: NA
CDR3aa: CASSIAGNTYEQYF

v_gene: TRBV30
d_gene: NA
CDR3aa: CAWSPTNEQFF

v_gene: TRBV12-3/TRBV12-4
d_gene: TRBD1
CDR3aa: CASSIKQGNGNTIYF

v_gene: TRBV5-1
d_gene: NA
CDR3aa: CASMLLSNTGELFF

v_gene: TRBV20-1
d_gene: NA
CDR3aa: CSAASGNSYNEQFF

v_gene: TRBV6-9
d_gene: NA
CDR3aa: CASSYIAGSYGYTF

v_gene: TRBV30
d_gene: NA
CDR3aa: CAWSVDRNSPLHF

v_gene: TRBV28
d_gene: NA
CDR3aa: CASSAQGGLAETQYF

v_gene: TRBV20-1
d_gene: TRBD1
CDR3aa: CSASRDRGGGGSGNTIYF

v_gene: TRBV6-1
d_gene: TRBD1
CDR3aa: CASSTTGVGTEAFF

v_gene: TRBV4-3
d_gene: TRBD2
CDR3aa: CASSQVAGGDRTDTQYF

v_gene: TRBV4-1
d_gene: TRBD1
CDR3aa: CASSARDRANYGYTF

v_gene: TRBV4-1
d_gene: TRBD2
CDR3aa: CASSHRTSGSADEQYF

v_gene: TRBV20-1
d_gene: TRBD1
CDR3aa: CSARDTGGGGDEQFF

v_gene: TRBV29-1
d_gene: TRBD1
CDR3aa: CSALGQPKGYNEQFF

v_gene: TRBV7-2
d_gene: TRBD2
CDR3aa: CASRSTSGKTGEQYF

v_gene: TRBV15
d_gene: NA
CDR3aa: CATSRGLLAQDDEQFF

v_gene: TRBV5-1
d_gene: NA
CDR3aa: CASSLAGTPYEQYF

v_gene: TRBV19
d_gene: NA
CDR3aa: CASSIEGGSLSLTQYF

v_gene: TRBV12-3/TRBV12-4
d_gene: TRBD2
CDR3aa: CASSRTSGVDIQYF

v_gene: TRBV6-2/TRBV6-3
d_gene: NA
CDR3aa: CASSYWRYEQYF

v_gene: TRBV20-1
d_gene: TRBD2
CDR3aa: CSAHIAGRADEQFF

v_gene: TRBV12-3/TRBV12-4
d_gene: TRBD2
CDR3aa: CASSPTKLAGGIADTQYF

v_gene: TRBV9
d_gene: TRBD2
CDR3aa: CASSVDSGGAHYEQYF

v_gene: TRBV18
d_gene: TRBD2
CDR3aa: CASSPPGTSGRYEQYF

v_gene: TRBV28
d_gene: NA
CDR3aa: CASTGPWTKETQYF

v_gene: TRBV27
d_gene: NA
CDR3aa: CASSLSLSMNTEAFF

v_gene: TRBV4-1
d_gene: TRBD1
CDR3aa: CASSHDRGNEKLFF

v_gene: TRBV11-1
d_gene: TRBD1
CDR3aa: CASSAGQALLNTEAFF

v_gene: TRBV7-9
d_gene: NA
CDR3aa: CASSPTLTDTQYF

v_gene: TRBV7-9
d_gene: NA
CDR3aa: CASSAYVLGVGGYTF

v_gene: TRBV19
d_gene: NA
CDR3aa: CASSLSLRETQYF

v_gene: TRBV9
d_gene: TRBD2
CDR3aa: CASSVEGLANYEQYF

v_gene: TRBV5-6
d_gene: NA
CDR3aa: CASSLNFGTEAFF

v_gene: TRBV5-4
d_gene: NA
CDR3aa: CASSLETGGPEAFF

v_gene: TRBV2
d_gene: NA
CDR3aa: CASSGGSTQYF

v_gene: TRBV19
d_gene: TRBD1
CDR3aa: CASSIGTGEQYF

v_gene: TRBV7-9
d_gene: NA
CDR3aa: CASSLGPISNYGYTF

v_gene: TRBV9
d_gene: TRBD1
CDR3aa: CASSVRTGGSYEQYF